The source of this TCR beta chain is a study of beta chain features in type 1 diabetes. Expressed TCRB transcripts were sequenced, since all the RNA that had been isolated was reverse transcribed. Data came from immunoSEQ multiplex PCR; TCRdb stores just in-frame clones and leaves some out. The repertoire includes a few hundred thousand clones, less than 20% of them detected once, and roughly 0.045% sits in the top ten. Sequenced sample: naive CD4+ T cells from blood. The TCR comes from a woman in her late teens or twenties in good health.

For the CDR3, the DNA is TGCGCCAGCAGTCAGCTCGGGACAGGGGGTGCACCGACTCCTGAAGCTTTCTTT. This translates into CASSQLGTGGAPTPEAFF. The chain has TRBV23-1 and TRBJ1-1; 11 bases agree with TRBD1. TRBV23-1 is an ORF; its function is uncertain. V shed 3 bases and J 6 bases; nucleotides not matched to a gene: 15. This CDR3 is 18 amino acids long.